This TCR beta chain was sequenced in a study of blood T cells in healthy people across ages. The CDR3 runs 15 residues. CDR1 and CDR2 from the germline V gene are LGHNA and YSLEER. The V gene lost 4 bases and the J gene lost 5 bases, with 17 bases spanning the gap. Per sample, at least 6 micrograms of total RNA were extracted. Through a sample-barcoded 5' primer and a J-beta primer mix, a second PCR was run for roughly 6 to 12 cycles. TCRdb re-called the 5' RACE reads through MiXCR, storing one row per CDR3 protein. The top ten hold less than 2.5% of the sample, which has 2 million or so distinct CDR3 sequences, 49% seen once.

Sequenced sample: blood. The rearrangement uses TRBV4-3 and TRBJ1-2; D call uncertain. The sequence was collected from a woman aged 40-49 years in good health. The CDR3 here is CASSPSVGVRYGYTF. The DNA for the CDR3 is TGCGCCAGCAGCCCTTCGGTCGGGGTCAGGTATGGCTACACCTTC.